A selection of T cell receptor beta chains follows, all from one sample in a study of CD4 T cells in relation to SARS-CoV-2 and coronaviruses. No antigen is known for these receptors. Generated by immunoSEQ multiplex PCR, the TCRdb table keeps only in-frame clones and is missing some. The data contain 15,000 to 20,000 clones, approximately 77% of them seen just once; the ten biggest clones take up around a quarter. Sequenced input: CD4+ T cells from PBMCs, cultured in vitro. The receptor set was obtained from a human donor in good health. Each CDR3 is given with its conserved first and last residue. Each record gives: CDR3 protein, CDR3 DNA, clone size, J gene, D gene, V gene. The D gene is left open where the match is weak. Rows give clone size only sometimes, using once, few, many, or a class for an expanded clone.

CASSPRRSTGELFF | TGTGCCAGCAGCCCCCGACGGAGCACCGGGGAGCTGTTTTTT | . | TRBJ2-2 | . | TRBV9
CAWSVEEGQPQHF | TGTGCCTGGAGTGTGGAGGAGGGTCAGCCCCAGCATTTT | . | TRBJ1-5 | . | TRBV30
CASSKIRGCGENTEAFF | TGTGCCAGCAGCAAAATAAGAGGGTGCGGGGAGAACACTGAAGCTTTCTTT | . | TRBJ1-1 | . | TRBV21-1
CASSWGQGIGETQYF | TGTGCCAGCAGCTGGGGACAGGGAATAGGAGAGACCCAGTACTTC | . | TRBJ2-5 | TRBD1 | TRBV5-5
CASSKHFTVTEHNSPLHF | TGTGCCAGCAGCAAACACTTCACCGTAACGGAACATAATTCACCCCTCCACTTT | once | TRBJ1-6 | . | TRBV21-1
CASSPPNKRDSGELFF | TGTGCCAGCTCACCACCTAACAAGCGGGATTCCGGGGAGCTGTTTTTT | . | TRBJ2-2 | TRBD2 | TRBV18
CASSVRTSGSYNEQFF | TGTGCCAGCAGTGTGAGGACTAGCGGGAGTTACAATGAGCAGTTCTTC | few | TRBJ2-1 | TRBD2 | TRBV28
CAWSAESGNIQYF | TGTGCCTGGAGTGCAGAATCAGGGAACATTCAGTACTTC | . | TRBJ2-4 | . | TRBV30
CASSQAFGATKNEQFF | TGTGCCAGCAGCCAGGCCTTCGGGGCTACTAAAAATGAGCAGTTCTTC | . | TRBJ2-1 | . | TRBV4-2
CASSLSVAGGLPSYNEQFF | TGTGCCAGCAGCTTAAGTGTAGCGGGAGGGCTTCCTTCCTACAATGAGCAGTTCTTC | . | TRBJ2-1 | TRBD2 | TRBV11-2
CASSQHSNEQFF | TGTGCCAGCAGCCAACACAGCAATGAGCAGTTCTTC | . | TRBJ2-1 | . | TRBV3-1/TRBV3-2
CASSFRDRERSPLHF | TGTGCCAGCAGCTTCCGGGACAGGGAGCGGTCACCCCTCCACTTT | . | TRBJ1-6 | TRBD1 | TRBV13
CASRRALRAYHEAFF | TGTGCCAGCAGACGAGCCCTCAGAGCCTACCATGAAGCTTTCTTT | . | TRBJ1-1 | . | TRBV6-5
CASSEPPDRPQPQHF | TGTGCCAGCAGTGAACCCCCGGATCGTCCTCAGCCCCAGCATTTT | few | TRBJ1-5 | . | TRBV6-1
CASSDGAGGAAGELFF | TGTGCCAGCAGTGACGGGGCAGGGGGCGCGGCCGGGGAGCTGTTTTTT | . | TRBJ2-2 | TRBD1 | TRBV6-4
CASSQGPLLDKNIQYF | TGTGCCAGCAGCCAAGGGCCCCTCCTAGACAAAAACATTCAGTACTTC | . | TRBJ2-4 | . | TRBV3-1/TRBV3-2
CASSQDRPYEQYF | TGTGCCAGCAGCCAAGATCGACCCTACGAGCAGTACTTC | . | TRBJ2-7 | . | TRBV3-1/TRBV3-2
CASSKSQGQETQYF | TGTGCCAGTAGTAAATCCCAGGGCCAAGAGACCCAGTACTTC | . | TRBJ2-5 | . | TRBV19
CASSLGDSGPQETQYF | TGTGCCAGCAGCTTGGGGGACAGCGGTCCTCAAGAGACCCAGTACTTC | . | TRBJ2-5 | TRBD1 | TRBV7-9
CASSLEQRLNQPQHF | TGTGCCAGCAGCTTAGAACAGAGACTGAATCAGCCCCAGCATTTT | . | TRBJ1-5 | . | TRBV7-2
CASMAGNSPLHF | TGTGCCAGTATGGCAGGAAATTCACCCCTCCACTTT | few | TRBJ1-6 | . | TRBV19
CASSYWRGRGRVPREQYF | TGTGCCAGCAGCTATTGGCGCGGTCGGGGGCGGGTGCCTAGGGAGCAGTACTTC | . | TRBJ2-7 | . | TRBV11-2
CASSPPRGYNSPLHF | TGTGCCAGCAGTCCCCCCAGGGGCTATAATTCACCCCTCCACTTT | once | TRBJ1-6 | . | TRBV27
CASSIPRDNFRGYTF | TGTGCCAGTAGTATCCCCCGGGACAATTTTCGTGGCTACACCTTC | . | TRBJ1-2 | . | TRBV19
CASSFESNFQETQYF | TGTGCCAGCAGTTTTGAATCAAACTTCCAAGAGACCCAGTACTTC | . | TRBJ2-5 | . | TRBV27
CAWRRRGGQRGEQYF | TGTGCCTGGAGGAGGCGCGGGGGGCAAAGGGGGGAGCAGTATTTT | . | TRBJ2-3 | TRBD2 | TRBV30
CASSLGDYGHSNYGYTF | TGTGCCAGCAGTTTAGGAGACTACGGACACTCTAACTATGGCTACACCTTC | . | TRBJ1-2 | . | TRBV28
CASSRQGDPKNIQYF | TGTGCCAGCAGTAGGCAGGGGGACCCCAAAAACATTCAGTACTTC | . | TRBJ2-4 | TRBD1 | TRBV6-5
CASSLMETGGPYNEQFF | TGTGCCAGCAGTTTAATGGAAACGGGAGGGCCTTACAATGAGCAGTTCTTC | once | TRBJ2-1 | TRBD2 | TRBV28
CASSSYAGSRNYGYTF | TGTGCCAGCAGTTCCTACGCCGGGAGCCGAAACTATGGCTACACCTTC | . | TRBJ1-2 | . | TRBV6-6
CASGLVLDSGYTF | TGTGCTAGTGGTTTGGTACTTGACAGTGGCTACACCTTC | . | TRBJ1-2 | . | TRBV12-5
CASSSHLNNFEQYF | TGTGCCAGCAGCTCTCACCTGAATAATTTCGAGCAGTACTTC | . | TRBJ2-7 | . | TRBV5-4
CASSLNAWQYF | TGTGCCAGCAGCCTAAACGCGTGGCAGTACTTC | . | TRBJ2-7 | . | TRBV12-3/TRBV12-4
CASSSLAGGVDTQYF | TGTGCCAGCAGTTCCTTAGCGGGAGGGGTAGATACGCAGTATTTT | . | TRBJ2-3 | TRBD2 | TRBV28
CASSRDYSYEQYF | TGTGCCAGCAGCCGGGACTACTCCTACGAGCAGTACTTC | . | TRBJ2-7 | TRBD2 | TRBV3-1/TRBV3-2
CASSPQSGNEAFF | TGTGCCAGCTCACCTCAATCGGGGAATGAAGCTTTCTTT | few | TRBJ1-1 | . | TRBV18
CASSSNRGTHQILTF | TGTGCCAGCAGCTCTAACAGGGGGACCCACCAAATCCTGACTTTC | . | TRBJ2-6 | TRBD1 | TRBV11-2